A selection of T cell receptor beta chains follows, all from one sample in a study of blood T cell repertoires in COVID-19. Libraries were prepared by immunoSEQ multiplex PCR; TCRdb keeps only in-frame clonotypes and omits some of them. The sample records 400,000 to 450,000 clones, 80% to 90% being singletons. What was sequenced was PBMCs or T cells enriched from blood (not recorded which). The receptors shown here come from a man aged 30-40 years who had recovered from COVID-19. Each CDR3 is given with its conserved first and last residue. Each record gives: D gene, V gene, J gene, clone size, CDR3 DNA, CDR3 protein. D genes are given only for firm matches. The size field is filled for only some rows; it gives once, few, many or a size class.

.	TRBV6-5	TRBJ1-6	once	TGTGCCAGCAGTTCGGACATGGATTCACCCCTCCACTTT	CASSSDMDSPLHF
.	TRBV5-1	TRBJ2-1	few	TGCGCCAGCAGACTACCCTCGGAGGCCCTTTCCTACAATGAGCAGTTCTTC	CASRLPSEALSYNEQFF
.	TRBV28	TRBJ1-6	once	TGTGCCAGCAGTTTGACAGATAATTCACCCCTCCACTTT	CASSLTDNSPLHF
TRBD1	TRBV4-1	TRBJ2-7	.	TGCGCCAGCAGCCCTACTGTCCAGGGGGCTGGGGAGCAGTACTTC	CASSPTVQGAGEQYF
.	TRBV30	TRBJ1-1	.	TGTGCCCTACAGGGTATTGATGGATCCGAAGCTTTCTTT	CALQGIDGSEAFF
.	TRBV28	TRBJ2-1	.	TGTGCCAGCAGTAAATTACAGAGCTCCTACAATGAGCAGTTCTTC	CASSKLQSSYNEQFF
.	TRBV12-1	TRBJ2-7	.	TGTGCCAGCAGCTTCGACAGAACGGCTCCCTACGAGCAGTACTTC	CASSFDRTAPYEQYF
TRBD1	TRBV12-3/TRBV12-4	TRBJ1-4	.	TGTGCCAGCAGGGGGACAGTTAATGAAAAACTGTTTTTT	CASRGTVNEKLFF
TRBD1	TRBV5-8	TRBJ1-1	.	TGTGCCAGCAGCCAATACAGGGGGCGGACTGAAGCTTTCTTT	CASSQYRGRTEAFF
.	TRBV30	TRBJ2-3	.	TGTGCCTGCCTCACTACCTATCCGGGGTCAGATACGCAGTATTTT	CACLTTYPGSDTQYF
.	TRBV20-1	TRBJ1-1	.	TGCAGTGCTAGTTACGGGGATGGTGAAGCTTTCTTT	CSASYGDGEAFF
TRBD2	TRBV7-6	TRBJ2-3	.	TGTGCCAGCAGCTCAGAGGTAGCGGGAGGACACACAGATACGCAGTATTTT	CASSSEVAGGHTDTQYF
.	TRBV10-3	TRBJ2-5	.	TGTGCCATCAGTGCAGGGGGGGAGACCCAGTACTTC	CAISAGGETQYF
TRBD1	TRBV5-1	TRBJ1-1	.	TGCGCCAGCAGCTTGGAACAGGGGGGCACTGAAGCTTTCTTT	CASSLEQGGTEAFF
TRBD1	TRBV5-1	TRBJ2-7	.	TGCGCCAGCAGCTTGGCTTGGACAGGACGTTACGAGCAGTACTTC	CASSLAWTGRYEQYF
TRBD1	TRBV10-1	TRBJ2-1	.	TGCGCCAGCAGCAATACGGGACAGTGGAACAATGAGCAGTTCTTC	CASSNTGQWNNEQFF
TRBD1	TRBV5-1	TRBJ1-1	.	TGCGCCAGCAGCATGACAGGGGACACTGAAGCTTTCTTT	CASSMTGDTEAFF
TRBD1	TRBV3-1/TRBV3-2	TRBJ1-2	.	TGTGCCAGTAACGACAGGGAGGATGGCTACACCTTC	CASNDREDGYTF
TRBD1	TRBV28	TRBJ1-2	once	TGTGCCAGCAGCTCACCCGTGAATCGCAGGGGGAACACCTTC	CASSSPVNRRGNTF
.	TRBV28	TRBJ2-7	.	TGTGCCAGCAGACGCGGACTCCGGGGCGAGCAGTACTTC	CASRRGLRGEQYF
.	TRBV5-4	TRBJ1-3	.	TGTGCCAGCAGCTTGGGTCGGTCTCTCTCTGGAAACACCATATATTTT	CASSLGRSLSGNTIYF
.	TRBV5-5	TRBJ1-5	once	TGTGCCAGCAGCTTGGTCGTTGGGGACACCAATCAGCCCCAGCATTTT	CASSLVVGDTNQPQHF
.	TRBV18	TRBJ1-1	.	TGTGCCAGCTCACCTCCGGGAAGTACTGAAGCTTTCTTT	CASSPPGSTEAFF
.	TRBV5-1	TRBJ1-5	.	TGCGCCAGCAGCTTAAGTCCGTTACAGGGCATTACCAATCAGCCCCAGCATTTT	CASSLSPLQGITNQPQHF
TRBD1	TRBV28	TRBJ2-3	.	TGTGCCAGCAGTTTACGTACAGGGGGGACAGATACGCAGTATTTT	CASSLRTGGTDTQYF
.	TRBV3-1/TRBV3-2	TRBJ2-7	.	TGTGCCAGCAGTCGGGTTCCCGAGGACTACGAGCAGTACTTC	CASSRVPEDYEQYF
TRBD1	TRBV28	TRBJ2-1	.	TGTGCCAGCAGTCCGCAGACAGGGGCCTACACTCACAATGAGCAGTTCTTC	CASSPQTGAYTHNEQFF
.	TRBV5-1	TRBJ2-3	.	TGCGCCAGCAGCTTGGCGTTGGGCCAGAGCACAGATACGCAGTATTTT	CASSLALGQSTDTQYF
.	TRBV7-9	TRBJ1-6	.	TGTGCCAGCAGCTTTGAGGGGGTCGGGTCACCCCTCCACTTT	CASSFEGVGSPLHF
.	TRBV19	TRBJ1-2	.	TGTGCCAGTAGTATAGGGGGATCCGGGACACTCGTCGGCTATGGCTACACCTTC	CASSIGGSGTLVGYGYTF
.	TRBV27	TRBJ2-7	.	TGTGCCAGCAGTTCCCTCCCGGTCTTATACGAGCAGTACTTC	CASSSLPVLYEQYF
TRBD2	TRBV6-4	TRBJ2-7	.	TGTGCCAGCAGTGACTTGGGACTAGCGGGATACGAGCAGTACTTC	CASSDLGLAGYEQYF
.	TRBV5-5	TRBJ1-1	.	TGTGCCAGCAGCTTGGGGTGGGTCGGGGGGAACACTGAAGCTTTCTTT	CASSLGWVGGNTEAFF
.	TRBV28	TRBJ1-2	.	TGTGCCAGCAGGGCACTACTGAACTATGGCTACACCTTC	CASRALLNYGYTF
.	TRBV3-1/TRBV3-2	TRBJ1-1	.	TGTGCCAGCAGCCAATATAGAAACACTGAAGCTTTCTTT	CASSQYRNTEAFF
TRBD1	TRBV11-2	TRBJ1-5	once	TGTGCCAGCAGCTTAGGGGCAGGGGGCGCATCTCAGCCCCAGCATTTT	CASSLGAGGASQPQHF
TRBD1	TRBV19	TRBJ2-5	.	TGTGCCAGTTCCCCCGGGACAGAAGAGACCCAGTACTTC	CASSPGTEETQYF
TRBD1	TRBV5-1	TRBJ1-1	.	TGCGCCAGCAGCAAGGAGAGTAGGGGGCCGGCTTTCTTT	CASSKESRGPAFF
.	TRBV4-1	TRBJ1-2	.	TGCGCCAGCAGCCAAGATATACAGGGAACGAGCTATGGCTACACCTTC	CASSQDIQGTSYGYTF
.	TRBV5-1	TRBJ1-1	.	TGCGCCAGCAGCCAAAGCCCACAGGACACTGAAGCTTTCTTT	CASSQSPQDTEAFF
TRBD1	TRBV18	TRBJ2-7	.	TGTGCCAGCTCACTGTGGGACAGCTACGAGCAGTACTTC	CASSLWDSYEQYF
TRBD1	TRBV4-1	TRBJ1-6	.	TGCGCCAGCAGCCAAGCTGACAGGGGGAATTCACCCCTCCACTTT	CASSQADRGNSPLHF
TRBD1	TRBV5-5	TRBJ1-2	.	TGTGCCAGCAGCCAAGTAACTGGGACAGTATATGGCTACACCTTC	CASSQVTGTVYGYTF
.	TRBV18	TRBJ1-5	.	TGTGCCAGCTCACCGGGCAGTAATCAGCCCCAGCATTTT	CASSPGSNQPQHF
.	TRBV3-1/TRBV3-2	TRBJ2-7	.	TGTGCCAGCAGCTTACTAGACTACGAGCAGTACTTC	CASSLLDYEQYF
.	TRBV5-8	TRBJ1-4	.	TGTGCCAGCAGCCTTACTAAAAGAACGGACAGTAATGAAAAACTGTTTTTT	CASSLTKRTDSNEKLFF
.	TRBV7-9	TRBJ2-7	.	TGTGCCAGCAGCTTAGCGTCTGGAGAAGTTAGAGGGGGCGTGGAGGGGCAGTACTTC	CASSLASGEVRGGVEGQYF
.	TRBV18	TRBJ2-1	.	TGTGCCAGCTCCGGGTCCTACAATGAGCAGTTCTTC	CASSGSYNEQFF
TRBD1	TRBV28	TRBJ1-1	.	TGTGCCAGCAGTTTCGAGTCCACAGGGGGGAAGGCTTTCTTT	CASSFESTGGKAFF
.	TRBV12-1	TRBJ2-1	.	TGTGCCAGCAGCTTTGGACAGCGGGAGGGATCAGGGAATGAGCAGTTCTTC	CASSFGQREGSGNEQFF
.	TRBV4-1	TRBJ1-2	.	TGCGCCAGCAGCCCGAGCGCGGGATACGGCTACACCTTC	CASSPSAGYGYTF
TRBD2	TRBV2	TRBJ2-7	.	TGTGCCAGCAGGGCGGGACTAATCTACGAGCAGTACTTC	CASRAGLIYEQYF
TRBD1	TRBV6-5	TRBJ1-3	.	TGTGCCAGCAGGGAGGGGGCCACTGGAAACACCATATATTTT	CASREGATGNTIYF
.	TRBV19	TRBJ1-1	few	TGTGCCAGTAGTCCCCTCGGACAGCAGAACACTGAAGCTTTCTTT	CASSPLGQQNTEAFF
.	TRBV6-5	TRBJ2-3	.	TGTGCCAGCAGTCTACGACAGGCGGCAGATACGCAGTATTTT	CASSLRQAADTQYF